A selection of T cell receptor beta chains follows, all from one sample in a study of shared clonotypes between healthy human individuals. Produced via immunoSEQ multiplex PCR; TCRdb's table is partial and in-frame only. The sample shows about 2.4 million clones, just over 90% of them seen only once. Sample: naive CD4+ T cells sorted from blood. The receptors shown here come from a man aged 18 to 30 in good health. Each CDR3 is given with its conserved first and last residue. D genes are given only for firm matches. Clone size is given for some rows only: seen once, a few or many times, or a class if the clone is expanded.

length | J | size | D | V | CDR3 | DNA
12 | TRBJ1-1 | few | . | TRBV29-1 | CSAEREGTEAFF | TGCAGCGCCGAGCGGGAGGGCACTGAAGCTTTCTTT
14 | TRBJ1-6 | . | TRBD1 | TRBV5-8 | CASPGQAYNSPLHF | TGTGCCAGTCCGGGACAGGCCTATAATTCACCCCTCCACTTT
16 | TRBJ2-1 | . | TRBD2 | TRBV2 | CASSEEVAGFGGEQFF | TGTGCCAGCAGTGAGGAGGTAGCGGGCTTCGGAGGTGAGCAGTTCTTC
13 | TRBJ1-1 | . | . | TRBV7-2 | CASSLGQVTEAFF | TGTGCCAGCAGCTTAGGACAGGTTACTGAAGCTTTCTTT
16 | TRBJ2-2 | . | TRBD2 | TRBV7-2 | CASSPGGSGFAGELFF | TGTGCCAGCAGCCCCGGGGGGAGCGGGTTCGCCGGGGAGCTGTTTTTT
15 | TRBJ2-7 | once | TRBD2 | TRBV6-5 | CASSYKAGRLYEQYF | TGTGCCAGCAGTTACAAAGCGGGAAGACTCTACGAGCAGTACTTC
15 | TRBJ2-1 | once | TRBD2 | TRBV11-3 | CASSLDPGPSGALFF | TGTGCCAGCAGCTTAGATCCAGGGCCTAGCGGGGCTCTGTTCTTC
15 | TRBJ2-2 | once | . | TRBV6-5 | CASSYAAGNTGELFF | TGTGCCAGCAGTTACGCTGCAGGGAACACCGGGGAGCTGTTTTTT
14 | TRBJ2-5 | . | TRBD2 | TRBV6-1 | CATRRGSGSETQYF | TGTGCCACCCGGCGGGGGAGCGGGAGTGAGACCCAGTACTTC
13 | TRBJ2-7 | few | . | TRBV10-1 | CASSESSTRGQYF | TGCGCCAGCAGTGAGTCTAGCACGAGAGGGCAGTACTTC
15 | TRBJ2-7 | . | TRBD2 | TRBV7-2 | CASSFYSGRYNEQYF | TGTGCCAGCAGCTTCTATAGCGGGAGGTACAACGAGCAGTACTTC
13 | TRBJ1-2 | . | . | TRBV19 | CASSIYRVDGYTF | TGTGCCAGTAGTATATACAGGGTGGATGGCTACACCTTC
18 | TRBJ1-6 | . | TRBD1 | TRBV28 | CASRLHTQGSSYNSPLHF | TGTGCCAGCAGACTACACACACAGGGGTCGTCCTATAATTCACCCCTCCACTTT
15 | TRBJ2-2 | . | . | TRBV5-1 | CASSLGSMNTGELFF | TGCGCCAGCAGCTTGGGAAGCATGAACACCGGGGAGCTGTTTTTT
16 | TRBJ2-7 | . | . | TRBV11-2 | CASSLDASEVLYEQYF | TGTGCCAGCAGCTTAGACGCCAGTGAGGTACTCTACGAGCAGTACTTC
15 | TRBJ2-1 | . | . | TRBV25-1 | CASSEPGMGHNEQFF | TGTGCCAGCAGTGAGCCGGGAATGGGCCACAATGAGCAGTTCTTC
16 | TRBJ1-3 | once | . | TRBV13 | CASSLGPGRVGNTIYF | TGTGCCAGCAGCTTAGGCCCCGGGAGGGTCGGAAACACCATATATTTT
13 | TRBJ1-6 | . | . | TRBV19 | CASSIEFTSPLHF | TGTGCCAGTAGTATAGAGTTCACTTCACCCCTCCACTTT
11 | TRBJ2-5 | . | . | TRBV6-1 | CASSERETQYF | TGTGCCAGCAGTGAAAGAGAGACCCAGTACTTC
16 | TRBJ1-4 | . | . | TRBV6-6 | CASRSSQGGTNEKLFF | TGTGCCAGCAGATCCTCCCAAGGGGGAACTAATGAAAAACTGTTTTTT
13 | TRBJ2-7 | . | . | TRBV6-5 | CASSPGQFYEQYF | TGTGCCAGCAGTCCCGGACAGTTCTACGAGCAGTACTTC
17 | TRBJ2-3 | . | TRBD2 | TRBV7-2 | CASSAQGTSGGADTQYF | TGTGCCAGCAGCGCTCAGGGAACTAGCGGGGGGGCAGATACGCAGTATTTT
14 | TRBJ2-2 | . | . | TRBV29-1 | CSVGRQGGTGELFF | TGCAGCGTTGGGAGACAGGGAGGCACCGGGGAGCTGTTTTTT
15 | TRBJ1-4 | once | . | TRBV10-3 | CAISESGGANEKLFF | TGTGCCATCAGTGAGTCAGGGGGTGCTAATGAAAAACTGTTTTTT
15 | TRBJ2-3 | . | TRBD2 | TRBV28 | CASRISGGLKDTQYF | TGTGCCAGCAGGATTAGCGGGGGGCTAAAAGATACGCAGTATTTT
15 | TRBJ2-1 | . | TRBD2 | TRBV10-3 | CAISEDAGGHNEQFF | TGTGCCATCAGTGAAGATGCGGGAGGCCACAATGAGCAGTTCTTC
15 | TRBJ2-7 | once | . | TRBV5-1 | CASSLDGGSSYEQYF | TGCGCCAGCAGCTTGGACGGAGGCTCATCCTACGAGCAGTACTTC
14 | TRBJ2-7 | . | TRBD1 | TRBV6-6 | CASSYGTGVYEQYF | TGTGCCAGCAGTTACGGGACAGGGGTTTACGAGCAGTACTTC
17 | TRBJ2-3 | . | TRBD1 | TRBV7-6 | CASRAGNRGSTTDTQYF | TGTGCCAGCAGGGCTGGGAACAGGGGTTCCACCACAGATACGCAGTATTTT
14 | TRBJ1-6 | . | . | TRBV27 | CASSFDRNNSPLHF | TGTGCCAGCAGTTTCGACAGAAACAATTCACCCCTCCACTTT
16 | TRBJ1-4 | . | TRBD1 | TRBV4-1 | CASSQDRTGSNEKLFF | TGCGCCAGCAGCCAAGATCGGACAGGGAGCAATGAAAAACTGTTTTTT
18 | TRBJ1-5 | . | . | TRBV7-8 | CASSLAFSSGPSNQPQHF | TGTGCCAGCAGCTTAGCCTTCTCGTCGGGCCCTAGCAATCAGCCCCAGCATTTT
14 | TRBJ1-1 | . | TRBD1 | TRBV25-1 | CASSGTGANTEAFF | TGTGCCAGCAGTGGGACAGGAGCTAACACTGAAGCTTTCTTT
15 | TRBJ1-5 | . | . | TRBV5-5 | CASSPTWGADQPQHF | TGTGCCAGCAGCCCTACTTGGGGGGCGGATCAGCCCCAGCATTTT
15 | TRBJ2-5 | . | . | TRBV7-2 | CASSHQGAPQETQYF | TGTGCCAGCAGCCATCAGGGCGCCCCTCAAGAGACCCAGTACTTC
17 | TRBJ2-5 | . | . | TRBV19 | CASSIASSWGEQETQYF | TGTGCCAGTAGTATAGCGTCTAGCTGGGGAGAACAAGAGACCCAGTACTTC
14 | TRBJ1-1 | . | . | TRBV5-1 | CASGEGSKNTEAFF | TGCGCAAGCGGAGAAGGTTCAAAAAACACTGAAGCTTTCTTT
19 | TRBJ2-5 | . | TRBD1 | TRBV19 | CASSSGQGGGRQPGETQYF | TGTGCCAGTAGTAGTGGACAGGGTGGCGGAAGACAACCGGGAGAGACCCAGTACTTC
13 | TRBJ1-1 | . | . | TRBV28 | CASSLSARASAFF | TGTGCCAGCAGTTTATCGGCACGGGCCTCTGCTTTCTTT
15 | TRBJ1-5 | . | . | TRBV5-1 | CASSLGTGDKRPQHF | TGCGCCAGCAGCTTGGGGACGGGGGATAAGAGGCCCCAGCATTTT
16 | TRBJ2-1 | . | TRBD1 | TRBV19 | CASSIATGGVDNEQFF | TGTGCCAGTAGTATTGCGACAGGGGGCGTTGACAATGAGCAGTTCTTC
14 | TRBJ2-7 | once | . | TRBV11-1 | CASSPETVSYEQYF | TGTGCCAGCAGCCCCGAGACAGTTTCCTACGAGCAGTACTTC
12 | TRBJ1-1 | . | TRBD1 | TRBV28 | CASIGPTGEAFF | TGTGCCAGCATTGGTCCGACAGGGGAAGCTTTCTTT
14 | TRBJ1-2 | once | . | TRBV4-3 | CASSQGGGTRPYTF | TGCGCCAGCAGCCAAGGAGGAGGGACCCGACCCTACACCTTC
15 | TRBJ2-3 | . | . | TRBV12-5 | CASGLDRSSTDTQYF | TGTGCTAGTGGTTTGGACAGGTCTAGCACAGATACGCAGTATTTT
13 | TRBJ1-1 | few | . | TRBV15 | CATSNDINTEAFF | TGTGCCACCAGCAACGACATAAACACTGAAGCTTTCTTT
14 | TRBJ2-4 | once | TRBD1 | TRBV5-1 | CASSSPGQGDIQYF | TGCGCCAGCAGCTCTCCGGGACAGGGTGACATTCAGTACTTC
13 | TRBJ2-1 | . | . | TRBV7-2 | CASSPGTYNEQFF | TGTGCCAGCAGCCCGGGCACCTACAATGAGCAGTTCTTC
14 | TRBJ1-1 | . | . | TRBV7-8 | CASSSGTVPTEAFF | TGTGCCAGCAGCTCCGGGACCGTGCCCACTGAAGCTTTCTTT
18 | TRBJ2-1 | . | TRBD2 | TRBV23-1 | CASSRRRIGASGRNEQFF | TGCGCCAGCAGTCGCCGCCGAATAGGGGCTAGCGGGAGGAATGAGCAGTTCTTC
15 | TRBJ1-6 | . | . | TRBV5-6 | CASSPGTSYNSPLHF | TGTGCCAGCAGTCCAGGGACCTCTTATAATTCACCCCTCCACTTT